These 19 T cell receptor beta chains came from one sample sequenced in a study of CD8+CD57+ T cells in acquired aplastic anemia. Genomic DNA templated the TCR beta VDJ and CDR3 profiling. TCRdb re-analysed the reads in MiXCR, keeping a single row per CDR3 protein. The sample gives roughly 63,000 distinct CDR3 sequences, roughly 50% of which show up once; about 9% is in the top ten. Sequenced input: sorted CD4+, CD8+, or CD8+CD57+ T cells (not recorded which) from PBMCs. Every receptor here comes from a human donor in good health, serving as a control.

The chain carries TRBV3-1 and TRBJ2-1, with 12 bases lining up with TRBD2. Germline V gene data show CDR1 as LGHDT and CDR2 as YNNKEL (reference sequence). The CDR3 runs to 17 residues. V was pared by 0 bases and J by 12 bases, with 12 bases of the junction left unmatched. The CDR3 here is CASSQELGRLAGVAQFF. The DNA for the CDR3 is TGTGCCAGCAGCCAAGAGCTTGGGAGACTAGCGGGAGTGGCGCAGTTCTTC.

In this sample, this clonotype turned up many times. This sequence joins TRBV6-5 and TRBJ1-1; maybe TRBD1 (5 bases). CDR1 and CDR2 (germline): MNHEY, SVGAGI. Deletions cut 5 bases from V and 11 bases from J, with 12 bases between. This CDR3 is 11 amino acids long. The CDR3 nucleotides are TGTGCCAGCAGTCTGGGGGTAAGGGCTTTCTTT. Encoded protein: CASSLGVRAFF.

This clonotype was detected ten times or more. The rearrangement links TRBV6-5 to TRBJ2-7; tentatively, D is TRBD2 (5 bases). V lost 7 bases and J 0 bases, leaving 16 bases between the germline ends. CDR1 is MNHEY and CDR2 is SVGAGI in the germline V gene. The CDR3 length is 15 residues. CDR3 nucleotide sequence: TGTGCCAGCACCGGGTTCGCGGGTAGCTCCTACGAGCAGTACTTC. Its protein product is CASTGFAGSSYEQYF.

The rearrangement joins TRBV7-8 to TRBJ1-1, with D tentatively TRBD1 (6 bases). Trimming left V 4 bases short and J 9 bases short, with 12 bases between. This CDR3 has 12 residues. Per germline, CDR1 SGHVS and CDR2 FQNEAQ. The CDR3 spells CASSSPRGQAFF. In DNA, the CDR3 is TGTGCCAGCAGCTCGCCGCGGGGGCAAGCTTTCTTT.

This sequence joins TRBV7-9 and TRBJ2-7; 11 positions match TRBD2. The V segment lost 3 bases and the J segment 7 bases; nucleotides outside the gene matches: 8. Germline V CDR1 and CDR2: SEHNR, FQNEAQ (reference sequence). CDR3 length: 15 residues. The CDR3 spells CASSLTGTSGVEQYF. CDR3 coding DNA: TGTGCCAGCAGCTTGACCGGGACTAGCGGAGTGGAGCAGTACTTC.

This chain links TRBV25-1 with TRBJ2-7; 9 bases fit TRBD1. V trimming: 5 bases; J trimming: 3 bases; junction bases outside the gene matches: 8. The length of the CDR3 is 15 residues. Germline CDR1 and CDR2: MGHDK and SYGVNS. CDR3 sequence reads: CASSPKPGQGYEQYF. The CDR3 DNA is TGTGCCAGCAGTCCTAAACCGGGACAGGGCTACGAGCAGTACTTC.

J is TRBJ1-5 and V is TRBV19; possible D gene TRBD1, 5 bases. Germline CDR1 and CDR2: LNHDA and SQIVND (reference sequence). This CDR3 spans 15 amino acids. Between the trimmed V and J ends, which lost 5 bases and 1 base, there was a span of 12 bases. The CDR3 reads CASSLAGRSNQPQHF. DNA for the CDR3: TGTGCCAGTAGTTTGGCAGGGAGAAGCAATCAGCCCCAGCATTTT.

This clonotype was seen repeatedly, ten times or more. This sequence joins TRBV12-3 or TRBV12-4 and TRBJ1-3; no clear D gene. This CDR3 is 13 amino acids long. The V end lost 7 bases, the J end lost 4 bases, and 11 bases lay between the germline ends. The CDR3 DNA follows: TGTGCCAGCACCGTCCCTGAGGGAAACACCATATATTTT. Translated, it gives CASTVPEGNTIYF.

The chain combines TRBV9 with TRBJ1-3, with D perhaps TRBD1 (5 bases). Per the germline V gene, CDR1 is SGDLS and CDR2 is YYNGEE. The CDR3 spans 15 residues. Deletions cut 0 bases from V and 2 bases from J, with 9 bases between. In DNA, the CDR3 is TGTGCCAGCAGCGTAGGTGGGGCGCCTGGAAACACCATATATTTT. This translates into CASSVGGAPGNTIYF.

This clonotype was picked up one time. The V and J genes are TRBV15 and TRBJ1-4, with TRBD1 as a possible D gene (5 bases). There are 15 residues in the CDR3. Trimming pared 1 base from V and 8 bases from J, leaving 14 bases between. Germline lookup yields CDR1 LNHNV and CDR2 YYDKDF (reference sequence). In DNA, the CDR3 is TGTGCCACCAGCAGAGGTGGGGCAGGGCGGGAAAAACTGTTTTTT. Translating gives CATSRGGAGREKLFF.

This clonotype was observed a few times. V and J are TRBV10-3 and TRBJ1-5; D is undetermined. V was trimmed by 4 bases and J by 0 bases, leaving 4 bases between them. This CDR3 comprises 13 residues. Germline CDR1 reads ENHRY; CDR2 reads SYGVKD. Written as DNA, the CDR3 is TGTGCCATCAGTGTGGATAGCAATCAGCCCCAGCATTTT. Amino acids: CAISVDSNQPQHF.

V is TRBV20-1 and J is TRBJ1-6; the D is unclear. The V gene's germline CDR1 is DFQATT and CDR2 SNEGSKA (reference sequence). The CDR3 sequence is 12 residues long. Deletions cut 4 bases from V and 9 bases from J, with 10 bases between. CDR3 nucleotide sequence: TGCAGTGCTAATGGGGTGGGTTCACCCCTCCACTTT. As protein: CSANGVGSPLHF.

DNA for the CDR3: TGCGCCAGCAGCGGACAGGGGGCGGAAGGCTATGGCTACACCTTC. Encoded protein: CASSGQGAEGYGYTF. The rearrangement joins TRBV10-2 to TRBJ1-2, with 11 nucleotides matching TRBD1. Germline CDR1 reads WSHSY; CDR2 reads SAAADI. Germline trimming cut 6 bases from V and 4 bases from J; bases unmatched to any gene: 7. This CDR3 has 15 amino acids.

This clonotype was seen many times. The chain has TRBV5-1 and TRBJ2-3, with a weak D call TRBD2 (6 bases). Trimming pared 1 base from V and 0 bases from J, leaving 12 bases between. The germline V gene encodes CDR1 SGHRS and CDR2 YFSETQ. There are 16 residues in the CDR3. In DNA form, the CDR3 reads TGCGCCAGCAGCTTGAGGGCGGGAAGCAGCACAGATACGCAGTATTTT. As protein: CASSLRAGSSTDTQYF.

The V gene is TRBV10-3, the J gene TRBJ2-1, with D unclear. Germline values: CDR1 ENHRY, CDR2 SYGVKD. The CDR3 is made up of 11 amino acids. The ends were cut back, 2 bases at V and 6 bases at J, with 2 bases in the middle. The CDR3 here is CAISEGNEQFF. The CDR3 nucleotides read TGTGCCATCAGTGAGGGCAATGAGCAGTTCTTC.

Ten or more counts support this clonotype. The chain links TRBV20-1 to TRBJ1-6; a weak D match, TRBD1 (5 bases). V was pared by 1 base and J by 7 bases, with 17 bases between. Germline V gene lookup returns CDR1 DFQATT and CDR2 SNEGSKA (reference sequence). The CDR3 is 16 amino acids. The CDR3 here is CSARVARETENSPLHF. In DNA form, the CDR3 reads TGCAGTGCTAGAGTGGCCAGGGAAACGGAAAATTCACCCCTCCACTTT.

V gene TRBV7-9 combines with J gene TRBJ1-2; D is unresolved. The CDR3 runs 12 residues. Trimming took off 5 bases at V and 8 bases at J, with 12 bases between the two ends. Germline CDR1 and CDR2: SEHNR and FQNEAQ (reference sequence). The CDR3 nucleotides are TGTGCCAGCAGCCCAACTTACGCGGGCTACACCTTC. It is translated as CASSPTYAGYTF.

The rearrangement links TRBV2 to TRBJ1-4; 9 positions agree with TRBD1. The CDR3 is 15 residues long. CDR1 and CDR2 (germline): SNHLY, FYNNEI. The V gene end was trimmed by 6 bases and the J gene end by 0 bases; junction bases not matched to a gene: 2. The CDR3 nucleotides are TGTGCCAGCAGGACAGGGGGAGCAACTAATGAAAAACTGTTTTTT. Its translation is CASRTGGATNEKLFF.

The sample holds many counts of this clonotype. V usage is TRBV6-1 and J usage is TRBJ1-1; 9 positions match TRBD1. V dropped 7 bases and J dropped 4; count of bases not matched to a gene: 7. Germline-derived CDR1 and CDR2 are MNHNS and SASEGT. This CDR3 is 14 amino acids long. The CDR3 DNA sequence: TGTGCCAGCAACCTGATACAGGGGGCCACTGAAGCTTTCTTT. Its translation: CASNLIQGATEAFF.